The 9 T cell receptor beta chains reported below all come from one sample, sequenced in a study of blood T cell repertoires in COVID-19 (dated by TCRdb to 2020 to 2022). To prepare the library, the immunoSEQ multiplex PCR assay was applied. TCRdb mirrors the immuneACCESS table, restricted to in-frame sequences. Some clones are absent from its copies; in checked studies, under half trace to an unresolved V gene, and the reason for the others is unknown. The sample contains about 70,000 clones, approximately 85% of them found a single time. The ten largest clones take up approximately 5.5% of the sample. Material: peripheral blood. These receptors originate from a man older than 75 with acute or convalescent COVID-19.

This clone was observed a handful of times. Written as DNA, the CDR3 is TGTGCCAGCACATCAGAACCTAACACTGAAGCTTTCTTT. Protein: CASTSEPNTEAFF. V gene TRBV6-5 combines with J gene TRBJ1-1; D ambiguous. Trimming cost V 7 bases and J 2 bases, with 11 bases left between them. Germline V gene lookup returns CDR1 MNHEY and CDR2 SVGAGI. This CDR3 contains 13 residues.

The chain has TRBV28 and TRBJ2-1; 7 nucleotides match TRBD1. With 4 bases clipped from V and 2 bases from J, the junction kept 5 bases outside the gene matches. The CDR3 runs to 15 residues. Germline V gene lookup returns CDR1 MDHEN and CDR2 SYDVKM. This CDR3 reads CASSSTGVPYNEQFF. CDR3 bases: TGTGCCAGCAGTTCAACAGGGGTTCCCTACAATGAGCAGTTCTTC.

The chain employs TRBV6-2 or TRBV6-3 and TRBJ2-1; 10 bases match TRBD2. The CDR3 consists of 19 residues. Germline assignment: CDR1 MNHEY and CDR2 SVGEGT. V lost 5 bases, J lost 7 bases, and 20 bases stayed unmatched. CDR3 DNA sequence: TGTGCCAGCAGTGGCGGGGGGACCAGCGGGAGGGGTTTATGGAATGAGCAGTTCTTC. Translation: CASSGGGTSGRGLWNEQFF.

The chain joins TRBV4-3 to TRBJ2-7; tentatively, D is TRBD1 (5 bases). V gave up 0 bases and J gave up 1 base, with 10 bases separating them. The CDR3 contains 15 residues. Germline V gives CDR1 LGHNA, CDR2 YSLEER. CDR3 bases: TGCGCCAGCAGCCAAGATGACAGCCCTTCCTACGAGCAGTACTTC. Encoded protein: CASSQDDSPSYEQYF.

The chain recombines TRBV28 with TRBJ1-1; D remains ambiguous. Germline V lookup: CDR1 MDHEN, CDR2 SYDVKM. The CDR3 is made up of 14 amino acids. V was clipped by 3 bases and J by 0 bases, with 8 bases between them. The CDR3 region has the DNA TGTGCCAGCAGTTTGGCCGAGGTGAACACTGAAGCTTTCTTT. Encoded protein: CASSLAEVNTEAFF.

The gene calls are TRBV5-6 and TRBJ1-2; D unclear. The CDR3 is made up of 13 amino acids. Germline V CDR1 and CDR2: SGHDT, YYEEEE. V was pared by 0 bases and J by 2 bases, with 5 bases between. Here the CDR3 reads CASSLEQNYGYTF. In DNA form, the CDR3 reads TGTGCCAGCAGCTTGGAACAGAACTATGGCTACACCTTC.

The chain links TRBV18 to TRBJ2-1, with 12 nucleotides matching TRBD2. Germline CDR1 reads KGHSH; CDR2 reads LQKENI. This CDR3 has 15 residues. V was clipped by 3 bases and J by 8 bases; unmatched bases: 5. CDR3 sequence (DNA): TGTGCCAGCTCACCTGGGACTAGCGGGTTCTATGAGCAGTTCTTC. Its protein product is CASSPGTSGFYEQFF.

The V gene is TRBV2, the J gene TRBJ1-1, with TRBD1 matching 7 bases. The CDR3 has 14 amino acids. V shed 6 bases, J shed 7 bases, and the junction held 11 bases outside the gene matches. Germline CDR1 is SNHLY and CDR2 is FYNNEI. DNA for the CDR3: TGTGCCAGCAGCGACCGCGGGACAGCTCGTGAAGCTTTCTTT. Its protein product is CASSDRGTAREAFF.

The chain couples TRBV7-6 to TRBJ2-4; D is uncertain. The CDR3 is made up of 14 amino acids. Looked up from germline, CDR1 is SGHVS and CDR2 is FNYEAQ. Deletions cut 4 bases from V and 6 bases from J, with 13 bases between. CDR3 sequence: CASSSPEFGNIQYF. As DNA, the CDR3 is TGTGCCAGCAGCTCCCCGGAGTTCGGAAACATTCAGTACTTC.